Listed below are T cell receptor beta chains from one sample, sequenced in a study of early T cells in non-severe SARS-CoV-2 infection. TCRdb reanalysed the 5' RACE reads using MiXCR and keeps one entry per CDR3 protein. The data contain under 70,000 distinct CDR3 sequences, around 7.7% of them seen just once; the ten biggest clones take up about 10%. This material consisted of whole blood, taken at baseline. The receptors were sampled from an adult who was a healthcare worker with PCR-confirmed SARS-CoV-2 infection or an uninfected control (not recorded which). The CDR3 runs from the conserved cysteine through the conserved F or W.

>TRBV29-1|TRBJ2-7
CSVSNYRLAHEQYF
>TRBV5-6|TRBJ1-2
CASRPDTSYGYTF
>TRBV4-2|TRBJ2-1
CASSLRTSGIVGNEQFF
>TRBV5-6|TRBJ2-2
CASSPTGQGATGELFF
>TRBV6-1|TRBJ1-2
CASYETGYTF
>TRBV6-5|TRBJ2-3
CASSLTVAPTDTQYF
>TRBV7-9|TRBJ2-7
CASSSTRKDKPYEQYF
>TRBV6-2/TRBV6-3|TRBJ2-7
CASSSNRDSYEQYF
>TRBV6-5|TRBJ2-7
CASSYSGGLGSYEQYF
>TRBV6-2/TRBV6-3|TRBJ1-5
CASRTHRVVQPQHF
>TRBV28|TRBJ2-3
CASSLYGDTDTQYF
>TRBV7-9|TRBJ2-5
CASSAGQTYQETQYF
>TRBV20-1|TRBJ2-7
CSGTALDEQYF
>TRBV20-1|TRBJ2-1
CSAPGPNNEQFF
>TRBV12-3/TRBV12-4|TRBJ2-1
CASSFVGAISSYNEQFF
>TRBV9|TRBJ1-1
CASSADMQGVGGTEAFF
>TRBV29-1|TRBJ2-7
CSVSGTGGFSYEQYF
>TRBV14|TRBJ2-1
CASSQHGTSGFEQFF
>TRBV28|TRBJ2-5
CASSFQGRRETQYF
>TRBV27|TRBJ2-1
CASSFPSASGPSSYNEQFF
>TRBV3-1|TRBJ2-7
CASSPGPTNEQYF
>TRBV5-4|TRBJ2-3
CASSLKGGTQYF
>TRBV4-3|TRBJ1-1
CASSQDFNGIWGSNTEAFF
>TRBV5-1|TRBJ1-1
CASSYAGDSAFF
>TRBV7-9|TRBJ2-5
CASSLSGVKETQYF
>TRBV28|TRBJ1-2
CASSFPTVRNYGYTF
>TRBV5-1|TRBJ2-1
CASSLVGLKYNEQFF